Below are 28 T cell receptor beta chains sequenced from a single sample in a study of PD-1 blockade in classical Hodgkin lymphoma. Every patient experienced relapse after autologous stem cell transplantation, and brentuximab vedotin exposure varied. Libraries were prepared by immunoSEQ multiplex PCR; TCRdb keeps only in-frame clonotypes and omits some of them. This sample has more than 140,000 clones, with less than 80% found just once. This material consisted of peripheral blood mononuclear cells (PBMCs), taken before the second cycle of nivolumab. Source of these receptors: a human donor with classical Hodgkin lymphoma.

This chain uses TRBV10-3 with TRBJ2-5; 11 nucleotides line up with TRBD2. V gave up 7 bases and J gave up 3 bases; unmatched junction bases: 4. The CDR3 loop spans 14 amino acids. The germline CDR1 and CDR2 sequences are ENHRY and SYGVKD. The CDR3 nucleotides are TGTGCCATCAACCCGACTAGCGGGGAAGAGACCCAGTACTTC. Translation gives CAINPTSGEETQYF.

The V and J genes are TRBV6-6 and TRBJ2-7, with D hard to call. CDR1 is MNHNY and CDR2 is SVGAGI in the germline V gene (reference sequence). Trimming took off 6 bases at V and 5 bases at J, with 8 bases between the two ends. This CDR3 has 11 amino acids. The CDR3 DNA reads as TGTGCCAGCAGGCAGGCCCACGAGCAGTACTTC. This translates into CASRQAHEQYF.

Only a few counts were recorded for this clone. Germline is not matched at one junction end, which may reflect a read error. This rearrangement joins TRBV6-5 to TRBJ1-2; D remains ambiguous. The germline CDR1 and CDR2 sequences are MNHEY and SVGAGI. The length of the CDR3 is 13 residues. The CDR3 nucleotides are TGTGCCATCAGTGACTATCTTTGGTATGGCTACACCTTC. It yields the protein CAISDYLWYGYTF.

This clone has only a few counts. This chain uses TRBV19 with TRBJ1-4; no clear D gene. The V and J ends lost 5 bases and 2 bases respectively, with 15 bases between them. In germline, CDR1 is LNHDA, CDR2 SQIVND (reference sequence). This CDR3 region has 16 residues. The CDR3 sequence: CASSGVGSRTNEKLFF. The DNA for the CDR3 is TGTGCCAGTAGTGGAGTAGGGTCGAGGACTAATGAAAAACTGTTTTTT.

This clone came up many times. This sequence joins TRBV6-6 and TRBJ2-7, with D possibly matching TRBD2 (6 bases). Germline V gives CDR1 MNHNY, CDR2 SVGAGI (reference sequence). The germline V and J ends were trimmed by 6 bases and 1 base, with 10 bases remaining between them. This CDR3 has 13 amino acids. CDR3 amino acids: CASRSRGSYEQYF. CDR3 sequence (DNA): TGTGCCAGCAGATCACGGGGGTCCTACGAGCAGTACTTC.

V usage is TRBV6-5 and J usage is TRBJ1-2, with a possible D match to TRBD1 (5 bases). Germline V gene sequence: CDR1 MNHEY, CDR2 SVGAGI. The CDR3 has 15 amino acids. Trimming pared 2 bases from V and 3 bases from J, leaving 13 bases between. The CDR3 nucleotides read TGTGCCAGCAGTTACGCCGGGGGAAGGTACTATGGCTACACCTTC. Its protein product is CASSYAGGRYYGYTF.

The rearrangement links TRBV11-1 to TRBJ2-7; 7 bases fit TRBD2. Germline V CDR1 and CDR2: SGHAT, FQDESV (reference sequence). This CDR3 spans 14 amino acids. Trimming at V came to 5 bases and at J to 4 bases, leaving 8 bases not matched to a gene. The CDR3 nucleotides are TGTGCCAGCAGCCGACGCCTAGCGGAGTACGAGCAGTACTTC. This sequence encodes CASSRRLAEYEQYF.

V and J are TRBV18 and TRBJ2-1, with TRBD2 matching over 10 bases. Germline trimming cut 1 base from V and 5 bases from J; bases unmatched to any gene: 2. CDR1 and CDR2 (germline): KGHSH, LQKENI. The CDR3 totals 15 residues. The DNA of the CDR3 is TGTGCCAGCTCACCACAACTAGCGGGAAACAATGAGCAGTTCTTC. Translation: CASSPQLAGNNEQFF.

This chain uses TRBV28 with TRBJ2-7, with TRBD1 matching over 7 bases. Trimming took 7 bases from V and 3 from J; bases not matched to a gene: 9. CDR1 and CDR2 from the germline V gene are MDHEN and SYDVKM. This CDR3 spans 14 amino acids. The CDR3 region has the DNA TGTGCCAGCACCATCGACAGGGCAGACTACGAGCAGTACTTC. It codes for CASTIDRADYEQYF.

This clone was recorded a few times. CDR3: CASSRTDPGNQPQHF. In DNA form, the CDR3 reads TGTGCCAGCAGCCGGACCGACCCGGGCAATCAGCCCCAGCATTTT. This chain joins TRBV16 and TRBJ1-5, with D hard to call. This CDR3 is built from 15 residues. Per germline, CDR1 KGHSY and CDR2 FQNENV. Between the trimmed V and J ends, which lost 4 bases and 2 bases, there was a span of 12 bases.

The chain joins TRBV7-9 to TRBJ2-1; 10 bases match TRBD2. Germline loops: CDR1 SEHNR, CDR2 FQNEAQ (reference sequence). V lost 5 bases to trimming and J lost 3 bases; unmatched junction nucleotides: 7. The CDR3 runs 16 residues. Here the CDR3 reads CASSPLAGVGYNEQFF. In nucleotides, the CDR3 is TGTGCCAGCAGCCCGCTAGCGGGAGTGGGCTACAATGAGCAGTTCTTC.

The chain links TRBV6-6 to TRBJ2-7, with 7 bases that match TRBD1. Germline V gene data show CDR1 as MNHNY and CDR2 as SVGAGI (reference sequence). After removal of 8 bases from V and 1 base from J, the junction contained 2 bases not matched to a gene. There are 12 residues in the CDR3. CDR3 nucleotides: TGTGCCAGCCGGGACAGATCCTACGAGCAGTACTTC. Its protein product is CASRDRSYEQYF.

The chain is built from TRBV2 and TRBJ1-1; D uncertain. CDR1 is SNHLY and CDR2 is FYNNEI in the germline V gene. There are 14 residues in the CDR3. Between the trimmed V and J ends, which lost 5 bases and 1 base, there was a span of 11 bases. The DNA of the CDR3 is TGTGCCAGCAGTCCCATTGGACGGAACACTGAAGCTTTCTTT. Protein sequence: CASSPIGRNTEAFF.

The chain has TRBV11-2 and TRBJ2-3, with D tentatively TRBD2 (6 bases). The CDR3 has 13 amino acids. Trimming cost V 5 bases and J 4 bases, with 10 bases left between them. The germline V gene has CDR1 SGHAT and CDR2 FQNNGV. The CDR3 coding sequence is TGTGCCAGCAGCCAGACTAGTCCAGATACGCAGTATTTT. It yields the protein CASSQTSPDTQYF.

The V call is TRBV2, the J call TRBJ1-1; 7 bases are a match to TRBD1. Germline-derived CDR1 and CDR2 are SNHLY and FYNNEI. With 5 bases clipped from V and 1 base from J, the junction kept 16 bases outside the gene matches. This CDR3 spans 18 amino acids. DNA for the CDR3: TGTGCCAGCAGTTTGGGGCGGTTACAACAGGGGCCGAACACTGAAGCTTTCTTT. Its protein product is CASSLGRLQQGPNTEAFF.

In regard to this clone: A junction boundary mismatches the germline segment, possibly from a read error. The chain couples TRBV7-8 to TRBJ2-7, with D perhaps given as TRBD1 or TRBD2 (5 bases each). Germline-derived CDR1 and CDR2 are SGHVS and FQNEAQ. This CDR3 is 17 amino acids long. The CDR3 is CASSLARDPFGSYEQYF. Here the CDR3 DNA reads TGTGCCAGCAGTTTAGCCCGGGACCCTTTTGGCTCCTACGAGCAGTACTTC.

The chain uses TRBV10-3 and TRBJ2-2, with D possibly TRBD2 on 5 matching bases. Germline V CDR1 and CDR2: ENHRY, SYGVKD. The CDR3 has 15 amino acids. V was cut by 0 bases and J by 4 bases, with 9 bases left in between. CDR3 protein: CAISESLAGTGELFF. In DNA form, the CDR3 reads TGTGCCATCAGTGAGTCACTGGCGGGCACCGGGGAGCTGTTTTTT.

CDR3 region: CASSLPTSGRPGELFF. CDR3 coding DNA: TGTGCCAGCAGTTTACCGACTAGCGGGAGACCCGGGGAGCTGTTTTTT. The chain joins TRBV27 to TRBJ2-2; 12 bases line up with TRBD2. After removal of 2 bases from V and 6 bases from J, the junction contained 4 bases not matched to a gene. The CDR3 length is 16 residues. Germline V gives CDR1 MNHEY, CDR2 SMNVEV (reference sequence).

The chain links TRBV5-1 to TRBJ1-2, with a tentative D call TRBD1 (6 bases). The CDR3 totals 16 residues. The germline V gene has CDR1 SGHRS and CDR2 YFSETQ. V was pared by 1 base and J by 0 bases, with 13 bases between. CDR3 in DNA: TGCGCCAGCAGCTTGAAGGACCCAGGGGCTAACTATGGCTACACCTTC. It yields the protein CASSLKDPGANYGYTF.

This clone was seen once. This chain uses TRBV7-9 with TRBJ2-7, with 8 bases lining up with TRBD2. V dropped 6 bases and J dropped 3; count of bases not matched to a gene: 16. Germline values: CDR1 SEHNR, CDR2 FQNEAQ (reference sequence). The CDR3 sequence is 17 residues long. As DNA, the CDR3 is TGTGCCAGCAGTTCCACTACCCCCACAGCGGGAGACTACGAGCAGTACTTC. It yields the protein CASSSTTPTAGDYEQYF.

This chain connects TRBV5-6 to TRBJ2-5; a weak D match, TRBD2 (6 bases). The CDR3 is 15 amino acids. Germline lookup yields CDR1 SGHDT and CDR2 YYEEEE. The V end lost 4 bases, the J end lost 0 bases, and 13 bases lay between the germline ends. CDR3 nucleotide sequence: TGTGCCAGCAGCCTCTACCGGGAGAACCAAGAGACCCAGTACTTC. The encoded protein is CASSLYRENQETQYF. Based on the CDR3 plus reference TRBV5-6 and TRBJ2-5, the full variable domain is DAGVTQSPTHLIKTRGQQVTLRCSPKSGHDTVSWYQQALGQGPQFIFQYYEEEERQRGNFPDRFSGHQFPNYSSELNVNALLLGDSALYLCASSLYRENQETQYFGPGTRLLVL.

This rearrangement joins TRBV7-6 to TRBJ2-1; possibly TRBD1 for D (6 bases). Germline V lookup: CDR1 SGHVS, CDR2 FNYEAQ. Between the trimmed V and J ends, which lost 1 base and 7 bases, there was a span of 20 bases. The CDR3 loop spans 17 amino acids. CDR3 loop: CASSLVVAGEGWNEQFF. The CDR3 DNA reads as TGTGCCAGCAGCTTAGTGGTGGCAGGGGAAGGTTGGAATGAGCAGTTCTTC.

The V gene is TRBV5-5, the J gene TRBJ2-7; D is possibly TRBD2 (6 bases). This CDR3 contains 15 residues. Looked up from germline, CDR1 is SGHKS and CDR2 is YYEKEE (reference sequence). The V and J ends lost 2 bases and 5 bases respectively, with 17 bases between them. CDR3 protein: CASSLAVTRVHEQYF. CDR3 DNA sequence: TGTGCCAGCAGCTTAGCTGTGACTAGGGTCCACGAGCAGTACTTC. Variable domain in full (rest from reference TRBV5-5 and TRBJ2-7): DAGVTQSPTHLIKTRGQQVTLRCSPISGHKSVSWYQQVLGQGPQFIFQYYEKEERGRGNFPDRFSARQFPNYSSELNVNALLLGDSALYLCASSLAVTRVHEQYFGPGTRLTVT.

The chain is built from TRBV10-2 and TRBJ2-7, with TRBD1 matching over 7 bases. V gave up 7 bases and J gave up 6 bases; unmatched junction bases: 15. Germline loops: CDR1 WSHSY, CDR2 SAAADI. This CDR3 is built from 15 residues. CDR3: CASTPPPGTAGEQYF. The CDR3 region has the DNA TGCGCCAGCACTCCACCACCCGGGACAGCTGGCGAGCAGTACTTC.

The CDR3 DNA sequence: TGTGCCAGCAGTCGGGACGGACGCAATCAGCCCCAGCATTTT. As protein: CASSRDGRNQPQHF. The chain uses TRBV6-5 and TRBJ1-5; D might be TRBD1 (5 bases). Germline V CDR1 and CDR2: MNHEY, SVGAGI. The CDR3 has 14 amino acids. With 5 bases removed from V and 2 bases from J, the gap between germline ends came to 10 bases.

The sample holds one count of this clone. The chain carries TRBV11-3 and TRBJ2-3, with D perhaps TRBD1 or TRBD2 (5 bases each). The CDR3 is 14 amino acids. V shed 5 bases and J shed 4 bases, with 13 bases lying between them. From germline, CDR1 is SGHNT and CDR2 YENEEA. The CDR3, as DNA: TGTGCCAGCAGCCGGAGTCGAGGGGCAGATACGCAGTATTTT. It yields the protein CASSRSRGADTQYF.

The gene calls are TRBV11-2 and TRBJ2-5; D is perhaps TRBD1 or TRBD2 (6 bases each). Trimming removed 4 bases at V and 2 bases at J, with 23 bases between. The CDR3 is made up of 18 amino acids. Germline CDR1 SGHAT, CDR2 FQNNGV. DNA of the CDR3: TGTGCCAGCAGCTCAAGGGGGAGGACAGTTTTTCTTCAAGAGACCCAGTACTTC. Its protein product is CASSSRGRTVFLQETQYF.

CDR3 in amino acids: CASSMQGAQTEAFF. The CDR3 region has the DNA TGTGCCAGTAGTATGCAGGGGGCGCAGACTGAAGCTTTCTTT. V and J are TRBV19 and TRBJ1-1; 8 bases align to TRBD1. The V segment lost 3 bases and the J segment 5 bases; nucleotides outside the gene matches: 5. CDR1 LNHDA and CDR2 SQIVND come from the germline V gene (reference sequence). CDR3 length equals 14 residues.